One sample yielded the 21 T cell receptor beta chains listed below, sequenced in a study of T-cell reconstitution after alpha-beta-depleted transplantation in children. Points from the study as a whole: Approximately two months post-transplant, alpha-beta T cells reportedly originated from several hundred expanded graft clones.

Researchers prepared the TCRbeta library using unique molecular identifiers, the study reports. TCRdb reprocessed the PCR reads with MiXCR, giving one entry per CDR3 protein. This table has approximately 32,000 distinct CDR3 sequences, over 6.5% appearing once. These TCRs are of unknown antigen specificity. Source: peripheral blood, taken 60 days after TCRalphabeta/CD19-depleted stem cell transplant. The receptor set was obtained from a child in the first two years of life who had a stem cell transplant for acute myeloid leukemia, so the T cells may come from the graft donor.

The table lists this clonotype with many counts. The rearrangement links TRBV2 to TRBJ2-7, with D perhaps TRBD1 (5 bases). V shed 4 bases and J shed 3 bases, with 16 bases lying between them. Germline CDR1 reads SNHLY; CDR2 reads FYNNEI. There are 15 residues in the CDR3. For the CDR3, the DNA is TGTGCCAGCAGTGGACAGATCAAGAAGATCTACGAGCAGTACTTC. Translated, it gives CASSGQIKKIYEQYF.

This clonotype was seen a handful of times. The chain joins TRBV10-3 to TRBJ1-3; D is undetermined. V was pared by 2 bases and J by 0 bases, with 5 bases between. Germline CDR1 ENHRY, CDR2 SYGVKD. The CDR3 spans 14 residues. CDR3 DNA sequence: TGTGCCATCAGTGAGACGGGCTCTGGAAACACCATATATTTT. Translation: CAISETGSGNTIYF.

This clonotype occurred many times. This chain links TRBV12-3 or TRBV12-4 with TRBJ2-7, with a tentative D call TRBD2 (6 bases). The length of the CDR3 is 17 residues. V was shortened by 1 base and J by 2 bases, with 18 bases between the two germline ends. The CDR3: CASSLVVGGSPAYEQYF. The DNA for the CDR3 is TGTGCCAGCAGTTTAGTAGTCGGGGGTAGCCCGGCCTACGAGCAGTACTTC.

This clonotype showed up many times. The chain combines TRBV20-1 with TRBJ2-1, with 7 bases identical to TRBD1. This CDR3 is 14 amino acids long. The germline V gene has CDR1 DFQATT and CDR2 SNEGSKA (reference sequence). V shed 0 bases, J shed 7 bases, and the junction held 6 bases outside the gene matches. The CDR3 spells CSARDYRGKNEQFF. CDR3 sequence (DNA): TGCAGTGCTAGAGATTACAGGGGAAAGAATGAGCAGTTCTTC.

Ten or more counts support this clonotype. V is TRBV4-3 and J is TRBJ2-1, with D unclear. V was cut by 0 bases and J by 8 bases, with 14 bases left in between. CDR1 and CDR2 from the germline V gene are LGHNA and YSLEER. The CDR3 is 15 residues long. This CDR3 reads CASSQEQSRPDEQFF. The CDR3 DNA follows: TGCGCCAGCAGCCAAGAACAGAGCAGGCCGGATGAGCAGTTCTTC.

This clonotype is medium-sized (0.01 to 0.1%) in the sample. The chain employs TRBV12-3 or TRBV12-4 and TRBJ2-1, with 10 bases that match TRBD1. J gave up 2 bases and V 5 bases, and 6 bases lay outside the gene matches. This CDR3 region has 16 residues. CDR3 in DNA: TGTGCCAGCAGTCCCCGACAGGGGGCAGCCTACAATGAGCAGTTCTTC. This codes for CASSPRQGAAYNEQFF.

This clonotype was picked up many times. The chain employs TRBV27 and TRBJ2-7, with D tentatively TRBD2 (5 bases). V shed 4 bases and J shed 2 bases, with 9 bases lying between them. This CDR3 contains 13 residues. Germline lookup yields CDR1 MNHEY and CDR2 SMNVEV (reference sequence). In nucleotides, the CDR3 is TGTGCCAGCAGTTGGACTTTCCCCTACGAGCAGTACTTC. It yields the protein CASSWTFPYEQYF.

In its sample, this clonotype was seen many times. The V gene is TRBV12-3 or TRBV12-4, the J gene TRBJ2-1; D is uncertain. The CDR3 has 11 amino acids. Trimming took 6 bases from V and 4 from J, leaving 4 bases between them. The CDR3 nucleotides are TGTGCCAGCAGCAGGTACAATGAGCAGTTCTTC. Translating gives CASSRYNEQFF.

Ten or more counts support this clonotype. The chain combines TRBV2 with TRBJ2-3; D might be TRBD2 (5 bases). The V and J ends lost 6 bases and 6 bases respectively, with 10 bases between them. Germline CDR1 reads SNHLY; CDR2 reads FYNNEI. The CDR3 consists of 12 residues. In DNA, the CDR3 is TGTGCCAGCAGGAGGGCCCCCGATACGCAGTATTTT. Amino acid sequence: CASRRAPDTQYF.

This clonotype was seen many times. The V gene is TRBV27, the J gene TRBJ2-7; tentatively, D is TRBD2 (6 bases). The CDR3 covers 15 residues. Germline CDR1 MNHEY, CDR2 SMNVEV (reference sequence). V dropped 6 bases and J dropped 0 bases, with 15 bases sitting between them. CDR3 sequence (DNA): TGTGCCAGCAGCCCCCTAGCGCCGAGCTCCTACGAGCAGTACTTC. It is translated as CASSPLAPSSYEQYF.

This clonotype was found many times. CDR3 loop: CASSAPGARGYTF. The CDR3 DNA sequence: TGTGCCAGCAGCGCTCCGGGGGCGCGGGGCTACACCTTC. This chain uses TRBV9 with TRBJ1-2; tentative D call: TRBD1 (6 bases). This CDR3 is built from 13 residues. Trimming pared 3 bases from V and 8 bases from J, leaving 14 bases between. The germline CDR1 and CDR2 sequences are SGDLS and YYNGEE.

The chain carries TRBV7-9 and TRBJ2-7; the D gene is possibly TRBD2 (5 bases). Germline V gene sequence: CDR1 SEHNR, CDR2 FQNEAQ (reference sequence). The germline V and J ends were trimmed by 5 bases and 2 bases, with 16 bases remaining between them. The CDR3 has 15 residues. The CDR3 loop reads CASSPHTGVAYEQYF. Written as DNA, the CDR3 is TGTGCCAGCAGCCCCCATACCGGGGTCGCCTACGAGCAGTACTTC.

This clonotype was observed many times. V gene TRBV7-9 combines with J gene TRBJ2-2, with D perhaps being TRBD1 or TRBD2 (6 bases each). The germline V gene encodes CDR1 SEHNR and CDR2 FQNEAQ (reference sequence). V was cut by 4 bases and J by 5 bases, with 17 bases left in between. This CDR3 is built from 16 residues. Here the CDR3 DNA reads TGTGCCAGCAGCTATACAGGGCCGGGGAGGACCGGGGAGCTGTTTTTT. Translating it yields CASSYTGPGRTGELFF.

There are many counts of this clonotype. The rearrangement uses TRBV5-5 and TRBJ2-2; 7 bases align to TRBD1. The CDR3 extends over 14 amino acids. Germline V gene data show CDR1 as SGHKS and CDR2 as YYEKEE (reference sequence). V lost 2 bases and J lost 3; bases outside the gene matches: 1. CDR3 sequence reads: CASSLTGDTGELFF. The CDR3 DNA reads TGTGCCAGCAGCTTAACAGGGGACACCGGGGAGCTGTTTTTT. The full variable domain, completed using reference TRBV5-5 and TRBJ2-2, is DAGVTQSPTHLIKTRGQQVTLRCSPISGHKSVSWYQQVLGQGPQFIFQYYEKEERGRGNFPDRFSARQFPNYSSELNVNALLLGDSALYLCASSLTGDTGELFFGEGSRLTVL.

This clonotype is labeled as medium-sized. The chain recombines TRBV11-2 with TRBJ2-7, with TRBD1 identical over 7 bases. Germline assignment: CDR1 SGHAT and CDR2 FQNNGV. V trimming: 1 base; J trimming: 3 bases; junction bases outside the gene matches: 9. CDR3 length: 16 amino acids. The CDR3, as DNA: TGTGCCAGCAGCTTAGGCTGGGGACAGAAGTTCTACGAGCAGTACTTC. It specifies CASSLGWGQKFYEQYF.

J is TRBJ2-7 and V is TRBV5-6; D gene uncertain. Trimming took off 0 bases at V and 5 bases at J, with 6 bases between the two ends. Germline lookup yields CDR1 SGHDT and CDR2 YYEEEE. The CDR3 is 12 amino acids. CDR3 amino acids: CASSLEGHEQYF. The CDR3 DNA is TGTGCCAGCAGCTTGGAAGGACACGAGCAGTACTTC.

In this sample, this clonotype turned up many times. CDR3 loop: CASSTGLALSYEQYF. Here the CDR3 DNA reads TGTGCCAGCAGCACCGGACTAGCGCTCTCCTACGAGCAGTACTTC. The chain couples TRBV9 to TRBJ2-7; the match to TRBD2 covers 9 bases. V lost 4 bases to trimming and J lost 0 bases; unmatched junction nucleotides: 5. The CDR3 covers 15 residues. The germline V gene encodes CDR1 SGDLS and CDR2 YYNGEE.

The chain couples TRBV27 to TRBJ1-3; no clear D. Trimming removed 6 bases from V and 2 bases from J, with 8 bases in between. The CDR3 is made up of 13 amino acids. Germline V gives CDR1 MNHEY, CDR2 SMNVEV (reference sequence). In DNA form, the CDR3 reads TGTGCCAGCAGGGCGGGCGCTGGAAACACCATATATTTT. It is translated as CASRAGAGNTIYF.

This clonotype appeared many times. The gene calls are TRBV5-1 and TRBJ1-1, with D hard to call. Trimming removed 2 bases at V and 1 base at J, with 12 bases between. CDR3 length: 15 amino acids. The germline V gene has CDR1 SGHRS and CDR2 YFSETQ. CDR3 in DNA: TGCGCCAGCAGCTTCAAAGGCGGACGGAACACTGAAGCTTTCTTT. Amino acid sequence: CASSFKGGRNTEAFF.

At least ten counts were recorded for this clonotype. This chain connects TRBV7-8 to TRBJ1-1; 10 positions match TRBD1. V lost 1 base and J lost 3; bases outside the gene matches: 2. The CDR3 consists of 15 residues. From germline, CDR1 is SGHVS and CDR2 FQNEAQ. Here the CDR3 reads CASSLGQGAYTEAFF. Written as DNA, the CDR3 is TGTGCCAGCAGCTTAGGACAGGGGGCCTACACTGAAGCTTTCTTT.

This clonotype appeared a few times. This sequence joins TRBV7-2 and TRBJ1-5, with a tentative D call TRBD1 (5 bases). The CDR3 covers 13 residues. V was shortened by 8 bases and J by 7 bases, with 15 bases between the two germline ends. Per germline, CDR1 SGHTA and CDR2 FQGNSA. The DNA of the CDR3 is TGTGCCAGCGCGAGCGGGGGGAAGCAGCCCCAGCATTTT. It is translated as CASASGGKQPQHF.